The clone carrying this T cell receptor beta chain has only one observation. The data derive from a study of blood T cell repertoires in COVID-19. In the study overall: Sources were T cells, B-cell-depleted T cells, or PBMCs; the material itself was cDNA or gDNA.

TCRdb's copy holds only in-frame clones and misses some; the assay was immunoSEQ multiplex PCR. The sample holds approximately 250,000 clones, roughly 80% seen once. Trimming left V 1 base short and J 5 bases short, with 14 bases between. The germline gives CDR1 SGHTA, CDR2 FQGNSA. There are 15 residues in the CDR3. The chain couples TRBV7-2 to TRBJ1-1; D is undetermined. The clonotype comes from an older woman with active or convalescent COVID-19. The sample comprised peripheral blood. The CDR3 spells CASSLVVVGGTEAFF. The CDR3 nucleotides read TGTGCCAGCAGCTTAGTAGTGGTAGGAGGAACTGAAGCTTTCTTT.